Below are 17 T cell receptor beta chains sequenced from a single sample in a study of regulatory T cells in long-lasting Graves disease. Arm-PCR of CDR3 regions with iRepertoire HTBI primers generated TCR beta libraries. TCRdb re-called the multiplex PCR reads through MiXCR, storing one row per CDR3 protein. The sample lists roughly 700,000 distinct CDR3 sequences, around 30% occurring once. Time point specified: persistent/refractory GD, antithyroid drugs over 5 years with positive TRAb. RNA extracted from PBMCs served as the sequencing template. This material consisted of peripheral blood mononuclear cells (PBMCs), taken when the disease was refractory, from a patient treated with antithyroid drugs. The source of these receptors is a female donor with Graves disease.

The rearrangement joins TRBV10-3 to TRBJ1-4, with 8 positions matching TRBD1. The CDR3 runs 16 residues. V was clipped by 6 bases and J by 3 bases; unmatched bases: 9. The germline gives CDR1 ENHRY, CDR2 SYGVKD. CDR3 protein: CAISPGGVLANEKLFF. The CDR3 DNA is TGTGCCATCAGCCCAGGGGGCGTTTTAGCTAATGAAAAACTGTTTTTT.

CDR3 in amino acids: CASSQGLAGPEQYF. CDR3 DNA sequence: TGTGCCAGCAGTCAGGGACTAGCGGGTCCCGAGCAGTACTTC. The V gene is TRBV12-3 or TRBV12-4, the J gene TRBJ2-7; 12 bases agree with TRBD2. There are 14 residues in the CDR3. V shed 5 bases and J 6 bases; nucleotides not matched to a gene: 5.

CDR3 loop: CASRMGLVNQPQHF. The CDR3 DNA follows: TGTGCCAGCAGGATGGGGTTAGTCAATCAGCCCCAGCATTTT. The rearrangement joins TRBV2 to TRBJ1-5; D is ambiguous. The germline V gene has CDR1 SNHLY and CDR2 FYNNEI. The CDR3 totals 14 residues. With 6 bases removed from V and 3 bases from J, the gap between germline ends came to 12 bases. The full variable domain, completed using reference TRBV2 and TRBJ1-5, is EPEVTQTPSHQVTQMGQEVILRCVPISNHLYFYWYRQILGQKVEFLVSFYNNEISEKSEIFDDQFSVERPDGSNFTLKIRSTKLEDSAMYFCASRMGLVNQPQHFGDGTRLSIL.

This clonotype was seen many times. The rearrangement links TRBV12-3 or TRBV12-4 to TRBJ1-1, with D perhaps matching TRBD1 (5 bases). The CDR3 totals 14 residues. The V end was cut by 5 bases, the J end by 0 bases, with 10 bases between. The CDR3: CASSLTVMNTEAFF. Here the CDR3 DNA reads TGTGCCAGCAGTCTGACAGTAATGAACACTGAAGCTTTCTTT.

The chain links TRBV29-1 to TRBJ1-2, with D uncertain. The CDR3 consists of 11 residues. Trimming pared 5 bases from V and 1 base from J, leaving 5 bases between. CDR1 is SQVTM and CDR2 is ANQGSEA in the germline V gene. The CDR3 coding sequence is TGCAGCGTTCGGCTTAACTATGGCTACACCTTC. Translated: CSVRLNYGYTF.

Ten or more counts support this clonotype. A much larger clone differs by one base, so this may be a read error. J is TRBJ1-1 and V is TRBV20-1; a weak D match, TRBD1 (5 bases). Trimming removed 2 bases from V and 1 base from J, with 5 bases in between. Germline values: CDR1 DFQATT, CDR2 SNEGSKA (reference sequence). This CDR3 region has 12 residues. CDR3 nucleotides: TGCAGTGCTAGACAGGGGAACACTGAAGCTTTCTTT. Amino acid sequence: CSARQGNTEAFF.

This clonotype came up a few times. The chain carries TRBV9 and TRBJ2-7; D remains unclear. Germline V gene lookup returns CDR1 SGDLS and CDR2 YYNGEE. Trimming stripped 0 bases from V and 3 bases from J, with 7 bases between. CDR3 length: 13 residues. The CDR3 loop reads CASSVEPNYEQYF. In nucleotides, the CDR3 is TGTGCCAGCAGCGTAGAGCCGAACTACGAGCAGTACTTC.

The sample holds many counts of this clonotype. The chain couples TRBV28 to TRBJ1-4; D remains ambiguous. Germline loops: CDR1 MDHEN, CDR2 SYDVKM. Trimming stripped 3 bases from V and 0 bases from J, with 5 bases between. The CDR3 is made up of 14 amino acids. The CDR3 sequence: CASSFESTNEKLFF. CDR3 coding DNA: TGTGCCAGCAGTTTTGAATCAACTAATGAAAAACTGTTTTTT.

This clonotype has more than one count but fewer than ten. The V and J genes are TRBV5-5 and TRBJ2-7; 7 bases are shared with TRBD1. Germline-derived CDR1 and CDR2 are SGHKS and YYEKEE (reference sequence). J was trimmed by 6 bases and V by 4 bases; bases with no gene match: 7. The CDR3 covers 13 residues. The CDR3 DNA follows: TGTGCCAGCAGCCTACCCGGGACAGTCGAGCAGTACTTC. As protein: CASSLPGTVEQYF.

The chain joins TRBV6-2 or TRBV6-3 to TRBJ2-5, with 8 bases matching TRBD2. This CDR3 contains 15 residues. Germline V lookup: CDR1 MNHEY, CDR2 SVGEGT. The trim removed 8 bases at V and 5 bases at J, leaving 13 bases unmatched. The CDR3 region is CASYFFKREWETQYF. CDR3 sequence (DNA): TGTGCCAGCTACTTTTTCAAGCGGGAGTGGGAGACCCAGTACTTC.

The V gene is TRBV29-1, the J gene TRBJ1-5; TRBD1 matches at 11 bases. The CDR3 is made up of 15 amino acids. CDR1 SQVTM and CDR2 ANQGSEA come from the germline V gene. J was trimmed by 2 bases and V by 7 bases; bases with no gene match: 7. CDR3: CSALLGQGGNQPQHF. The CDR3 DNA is TGCAGCGCTCTCTTGGGACAGGGGGGCAATCAGCCCCAGCATTTT.

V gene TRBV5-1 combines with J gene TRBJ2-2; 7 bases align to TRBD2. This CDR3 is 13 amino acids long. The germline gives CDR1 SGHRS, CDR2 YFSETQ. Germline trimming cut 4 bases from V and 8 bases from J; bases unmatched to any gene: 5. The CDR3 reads CASSTRTSGELFF. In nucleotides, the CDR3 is TGCGCCAGCAGCACCCGGACTAGTGGGGAGCTGTTTTTT.

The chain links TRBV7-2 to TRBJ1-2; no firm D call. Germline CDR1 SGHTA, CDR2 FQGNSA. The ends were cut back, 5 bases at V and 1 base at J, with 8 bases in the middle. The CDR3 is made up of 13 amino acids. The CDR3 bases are TGTGCCAGCAGCGTTAACCTTAACTATGGCTACACCTTC. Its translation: CASSVNLNYGYTF.

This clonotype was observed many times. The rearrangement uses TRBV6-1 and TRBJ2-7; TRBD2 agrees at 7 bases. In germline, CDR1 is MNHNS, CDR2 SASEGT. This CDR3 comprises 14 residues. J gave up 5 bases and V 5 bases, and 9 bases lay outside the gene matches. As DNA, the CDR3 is TGTGCCAGCAGTCCTACGACTAGCAGGGACGAGCAGTACTTC. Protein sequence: CASSPTTSRDEQYF.

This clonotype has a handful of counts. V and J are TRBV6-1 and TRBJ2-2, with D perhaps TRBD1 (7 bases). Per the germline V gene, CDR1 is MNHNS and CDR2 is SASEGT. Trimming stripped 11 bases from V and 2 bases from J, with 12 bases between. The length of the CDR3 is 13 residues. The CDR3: CAGQEGNTGELFF. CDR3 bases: TGTGCCGGACAGGAGGGCAACACCGGGGAGCTGTTTTTT.

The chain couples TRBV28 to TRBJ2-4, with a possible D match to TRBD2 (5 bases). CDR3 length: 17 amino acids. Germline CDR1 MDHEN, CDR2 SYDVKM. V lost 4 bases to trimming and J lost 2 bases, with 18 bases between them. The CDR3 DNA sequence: TGTGCCAGCAGTTCTCGGAGGACCCCATCACCCAAAAACATTCAGTACTTC. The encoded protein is CASSSRRTPSPKNIQYF. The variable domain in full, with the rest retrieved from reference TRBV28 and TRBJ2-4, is DVKVTQSSRYLVKRTGEKVFLECVQDMDHENMFWYRQDPGLGLRLIYFSYDVKMKEKGDIPEGYSVSREKKERFSLILESASTNQTSMYLCASSSRRTPSPKNIQYFGAGTRLSVL.

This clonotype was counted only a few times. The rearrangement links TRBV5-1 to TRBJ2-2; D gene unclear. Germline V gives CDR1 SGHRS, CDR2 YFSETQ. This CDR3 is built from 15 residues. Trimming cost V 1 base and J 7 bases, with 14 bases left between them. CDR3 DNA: TGCGCCAGCAGCTTGCTAGGGCCCGACGTCGGGGAGCTGTTTTTT. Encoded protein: CASSLLGPDVGELFF.